Sequencing of this T cell receptor (beta chain) was carried out in a study of technical replicates of blood from several donors. The data were produced by immunoSEQ multiplex PCR, yet TCRdb's version contains in-frame clones alone and is incomplete. The data show around 13,000 clones, roughly 85% seen once. This receptor was obtained from a human donor in good health. The specimen was PBMCs.

The CDR3 coding sequence is TGCGCCAGCAGCTCCAGAGTGGGGGGGGCAGAGACCCAGTACTTC. This codes for CASSSRVGGAETQYF. J is TRBJ2-5 and V is TRBV5-1; a possible D gene is TRBD2 (7 bases). The CDR3 sequence is 15 residues long. V lost 3 bases and J 4 bases, leaving 16 bases between the germline ends. CDR1 SGHRS and CDR2 YFSETQ come from the germline V gene.